The 14 T cell receptor beta chains in this list originate from one sample, sequenced in a study of OX40 agonist ivuxolimab in advanced cancers. Receptors were amplified or captured by the immunoSEQ multiplex PCR assay. Sourced from immuneACCESS, this table was stored by TCRdb with only in-frame sequences that have V and J called. A share of the clones is absent; for the studies checked, an unresolved V gene accounts for under half, and the remainder has no known explanation. This sample has 57,000 or so clones in its table, and roughly 90% of those were observed once. The top ten clones comprise about 0.58% of the sample. This specimen was CD4+ or CD8+ T cells sorted from blood, taken in a trial of the OX40 agonist ivuxolimab. The origin of the receptors is an adult with an advanced solid tumor such as melanoma, head and neck, liver or kidney cancer.

This clone was observed a single time. J is TRBJ2-1 and V is TRBV15; TRBD2 agrees at 8 bases. Germline V CDR1 and CDR2: LNHNV, YYDKDF (reference sequence). With 0 bases clipped from V and 4 bases from J, the junction kept 5 bases outside the gene matches. The CDR3 contains 16 residues. CDR3 protein: CATSREAGDLYNEQFF. The CDR3 nucleotides read TGTGCCACCAGCAGAGAAGCGGGGGATCTATACAATGAGCAGTTCTTC.

V usage is TRBV5-3 and J usage is TRBJ2-1; D unresolved. TRBV5-3 counts as an open reading frame of uncertain function. Trimming took off 4 bases at V and 2 bases at J, with 16 bases between the two ends. This CDR3 spans 16 amino acids. The CDR3 DNA reads TGTGCCAGAAGCCCTCTCGAGACGCCAACCTACAATGAGCAGTTCTTC. Its translation: CARSPLETPTYNEQFF.

The rearrangement links TRBV10-1 to TRBJ1-4; 8 bases match TRBD1. Germline CDR1 is WNHNN and CDR2 is SYGVQD (reference sequence). With V trimmed by 3 bases and J by 8 bases, 5 bases remained unmatched. The CDR3 is 14 amino acids. The CDR3 nucleotides read TGCGCCAGCAGTGAAGGACAGGGTGACGAAAAACTGTTTTTT. This translates into CASSEGQGDEKLFF.

This rearrangement joins TRBV5-6 to TRBJ2-5; unclear D gene. CDR1 SGHDT and CDR2 YYEEEE come from the germline V gene. This CDR3 region has 13 residues. Deletions cut 0 bases from V and 1 base from J, with 4 bases between. The CDR3 sequence: CASSLDIQETQYF. The CDR3 region has the DNA TGTGCCAGCAGCTTGGATATCCAAGAGACCCAGTACTTC.

The chain links TRBV5-1 to TRBJ1-1, with TRBD1 identical over 7 bases. The germline V gene encodes CDR1 SGHRS and CDR2 YFSETQ. V gave up 4 bases and J gave up 7 bases; unmatched junction bases: 16. This CDR3 contains 16 residues. Here the CDR3 reads CASSPRLGGDRDEAFF. CDR3 bases: TGCGCCAGCAGCCCCCGGCTAGGGGGCGATCGGGATGAAGCTTTCTTT.

The chain is built from TRBV4-2 and TRBJ1-1; 8 positions match TRBD1. This CDR3 is 17 amino acids long. Trimming removed 2 bases from V and 1 base from J; junction bases left unmatched: 9. CDR1 LGHNA and CDR2 YNFKEQ come from the germline V gene. This chain's CDR3 is CASSQRQGPGGNTEAFF. The DNA for the CDR3 is TGTGCCAGCAGCCAACGACAGGGGCCCGGTGGGAACACTGAAGCTTTCTTT.

This clone came up once. The rearrangement joins TRBV9 to TRBJ2-1; 9 bases map to TRBD2. The junction had 5 bases not matched to a gene; V was cut back by 4 bases and J by 0 bases. CDR3 length: 16 residues. Germline V gene sequence: CDR1 SGDLS, CDR2 YYNGEE. The CDR3 DNA sequence: TGTGCCAGCAGCCCTAGCGGGGCGAGCTCCTACAATGAGCAGTTCTTC. Translating it yields CASSPSGASSYNEQFF. Combining the CDR3 with reference TRBV9 and TRBJ2-1 gives the whole variable domain DSGVTQTPKHLITATGQRVTLRCSPRSGDLSVYWYQQSLDQGLQFLIQYYNGEERAKGNILERFSAQQFPDLHSELNLSSLELGDSALYFCASSPSGASSYNEQFFGPGTRLTVL.

The V call is TRBV5-1, the J call TRBJ2-4; D uncertain. V was shortened by 5 bases and J by 1 base, with 10 bases between the two germline ends. The CDR3 has 14 residues. Looked up from germline, CDR1 is SGHRS and CDR2 is YFSETQ. CDR3 residues: CASSRETAKNIQYF. The CDR3 nucleotides are TGCGCCAGCAGTAGGGAAACGGCCAAAAACATTCAGTACTTC. The entire variable domain, with the rest obtained from reference TRBV5-1 and TRBJ2-4, is as follows: KAGVTQTPRYLIKTRGQQVTLSCSPISGHRSVSWYQQTPGQGLQFLFEYFSETQRNKGNFPGRFSGRQFSNSRSEMNVSTLELGDSALYLCASSRETAKNIQYFGAGTRLSVL.

The chain combines TRBV13 with TRBJ2-1; TRBD2 aligns across 11 bases. V lost 6 bases, J lost 6 bases, and 13 bases stayed unmatched. CDR1 is PRHDT and CDR2 is FYEKMQ in the germline V gene (reference sequence). This CDR3 spans 17 amino acids. CDR3 sequence (DNA): TGTGCCAGCAGGGTTTTTCAAGGTAGCGGGAGGGCCAATGAGCAGTTCTTC. Amino acids: CASRVFQGSGRANEQFF.

The chain has TRBV11-2 and TRBJ2-5; 11 bases map to TRBD2. J was trimmed by 5 bases and V by 0 bases; bases with no gene match: 11. The V gene's germline CDR1 is SGHAT and CDR2 FQNNGV. There are 18 residues in the CDR3. CDR3 DNA sequence: TGTGCCAGCAGCTTAGATTTGTCTAGCGGGGGGCTCTCGGAGACCCAGTACTTC. Translated: CASSLDLSSGGLSETQYF.

V usage is TRBV6-1 and J usage is TRBJ2-1; the match to TRBD1 covers 9 bases. From germline, CDR1 is MNHNS and CDR2 SASEGT. The V and J ends lost 8 bases and 7 bases, in that order; junction bases with no gene match: 12. The CDR3 runs 15 residues. CDR3 sequence: CASWGGTGSGNEQFF. The CDR3 region has the DNA TGTGCCAGCTGGGGAGGGACAGGGTCTGGTAATGAGCAGTTCTTC.

The chain couples TRBV27 to TRBJ2-3; D may be TRBD1 or TRBD2 (6 bases each). This CDR3 comprises 15 residues. The V and J ends lost 9 bases and 4 bases respectively, with 20 bases between them. Germline CDR1 is MNHEY and CDR2 is SMNVEV (reference sequence). The CDR3 region is CASRWGARDADTQYF. For the CDR3, the DNA is TGTGCCAGTCGTTGGGGGGCGAGGGACGCAGATACGCAGTATTTT.

The CDR3 DNA reads as TGTGCCAGCAGCCCCTGGGGGCAGGGCCTATCGATGAACACTGAAGCTTTCTTT. It specifies CASSPWGQGLSMNTEAFF. This chain links TRBV7-2 with TRBJ1-1; maybe TRBD1 (6 bases). The CDR3 contains 18 residues. Germline lookup yields CDR1 SGHTA and CDR2 FQGNSA. V was pared by 5 bases and J by 0 bases, with 22 bases between.

The chain combines TRBV6-5 with TRBJ1-4, with D maybe TRBD1 (5 bases). Germline assignment: CDR1 MNHEY and CDR2 SVGAGI. V lost 6 bases and J lost 6, with 11 bases in between. This CDR3 is built from 13 residues. The CDR3 here is CASRGEGYEKLFF. The CDR3 DNA follows: TGTGCCAGCAGGGGGGAGGGGTATGAAAAACTGTTTTTT.